Below, 32 T cell receptor beta chains from the same sample are listed, as sequenced in a study of blood T cell repertoires in COVID-19. TCRdb's copy holds only in-frame clones and misses some; the assay was immunoSEQ multiplex PCR. The sample lists hundreds of thousands of clones, approximately 88% occurring once. Sequenced input: PBMCs or T cells enriched from blood (not recorded which). These TCRs come from a woman aged 40 to 50 who had recovered from COVID-19.

This clone was detected only once. V and J are TRBV7-3 and TRBJ2-3, with 9 bases identical to TRBD1. Germline V lookup: CDR1 SGHTA, CDR2 FQGTGA. The CDR3 is 15 amino acids. V shed 5 bases and J 0 bases; nucleotides not matched to a gene: 3. Here the CDR3 DNA reads TGTGCCAGCAGCCGGACAGGGGAAAGCACAGATACGCAGTATTTT. Its protein product is CASSRTGESTDTQYF.

The chain has TRBV13 and TRBJ1-1; 7 positions match TRBD1. The germline gives CDR1 PRHDT, CDR2 FYEKMQ (reference sequence). Trimming cost V 5 bases and J 5 bases; bases outside gene matches: 8. The CDR3 runs to 14 residues. CDR3 sequence reads: CASSPSTGQTEAFF. The CDR3 DNA is TGTGCCAGCAGCCCTTCGACAGGGCAGACTGAAGCTTTCTTT.

The V gene is TRBV30, the J gene TRBJ1-4; TRBD1 might be the D (5 bases). The V end was cut by 2 bases, the J end by 6 bases, with 10 bases between. Germline V lookup: CDR1 GTSNPN, CDR2 SVGIG (reference sequence). The CDR3 is made up of 13 amino acids. CDR3 sequence (DNA): TGTGCCTGGAGTAGGGGCCGGCATGAAAAACTGTTTTTT. It codes for CAWSRGRHEKLFF.

The rearrangement uses TRBV28 and TRBJ1-2; D gene ambiguous. Trimming left V 1 base short and J 8 bases short, with 5 bases between. CDR3 length: 11 amino acids. Per the germline V gene, CDR1 is MDHEN and CDR2 is SYDVKM. The CDR3 DNA reads as TGTGCCAGCAGTTTATCCTCCGGCTACACCTTC. This gives the protein CASSLSSGYTF.

The chain links TRBV5-1 to TRBJ2-2; 10 bases match TRBD2. Trimming took 2 bases from V and 5 from J; bases not matched to a gene: 9. The CDR3 covers 17 residues. Germline-derived CDR1 and CDR2 are SGHRS and YFSETQ. Here the CDR3 reads CASSFRGLAGVTGELFF. The CDR3 DNA sequence: TGCGCCAGCAGCTTCCGGGGGCTAGCGGGAGTTACCGGGGAGCTGTTTTTT.

The chain is built from TRBV24-1 and TRBJ2-2, with D perhaps TRBD1 (6 bases). CDR3 length: 17 amino acids. Trimming took off 5 bases at V and 3 bases at J, with 18 bases between the two ends. The V gene's germline CDR1 is KGHDR and CDR2 SFDVKD. The CDR3 loop is CATSALSGRTDTGELFF. In nucleotides, the CDR3 is TGTGCCACCAGTGCCCTCTCAGGACGGACAGACACCGGGGAGCTGTTTTTT.

V is TRBV5-4 and J is TRBJ2-7; tentative D call: TRBD1 (7 bases). From germline, CDR1 is SGHNT and CDR2 YYREEE (reference sequence). The CDR3 sequence is 14 residues long. V was trimmed by 5 bases and J by 0 bases, leaving 12 bases between them. The CDR3 loop is CASSRQGGSYEQYF. The CDR3 coding sequence is TGTGCCAGCAGTAGGCAGGGGGGCTCCTACGAGCAGTACTTC.

J is TRBJ2-7 and V is TRBV28; TRBD2 aligns across 8 bases. This CDR3 region has 14 residues. J lost 2 bases, V lost 7 bases, and 7 bases had no gene match. Per germline, CDR1 MDHEN and CDR2 SYDVKM. Here the CDR3 reads CASNTGGRTYEQYF. The CDR3 DNA is TGTGCCAGCAATACCGGCGGGAGGACCTACGAGCAGTACTTC. Combining the CDR3 with reference TRBV28 and TRBJ2-7 gives the whole variable domain DVKVTQSSRYLVKRTGEKVFLECVQDMDHENMFWYRQDPGLGLRLIYFSYDVKMKEKGDIPEGYSVSREKKERFSLILESASTNQTSMYLCASNTGGRTYEQYFGPGTRLTVT.

This clone was counted only a few times. This chain joins TRBV6-2 or TRBV6-3 and TRBJ2-3; TRBD2 might be the D (5 bases). This CDR3 has 14 residues. Between the trimmed V and J ends, which lost 4 bases and 0 bases, there was a span of 8 bases. Per the germline V gene, CDR1 is MNHEY and CDR2 is SVGEGT. The CDR3 protein is CASSSRGSTDTQYF. CDR3 in DNA: TGTGCCAGCAGTTCTCGAGGGAGCACAGATACGCAGTATTTT.

About this clone itself: This likely came from a read error, as a far larger clone is one base away. This chain joins TRBV2 and TRBJ1-3, with 9 bases identical to TRBD1. CDR1 and CDR2 (germline): SNHLY, FYNNEI. The V gene end was trimmed by 6 bases and the J gene end by 1 base; junction bases not matched to a gene: 1. The CDR3 covers 14 residues. CDR3 amino acids: CASSGQGSGNTIYF. In nucleotides, the CDR3 is TGTGCCAGCAGCGGACAGGGGTCTGGAAACACCATATATTTT.

The rearrangement uses TRBV7-2 and TRBJ1-4; D uncertain. Germline lookup yields CDR1 SGHTA and CDR2 FQGNSA. V lost 3 bases and J lost 5, with 10 bases in between. The CDR3 has 14 residues. CDR3 loop: CASSFTYANEKLFF. In DNA form, the CDR3 reads TGTGCCAGCAGCTTCACTTATGCCAATGAAAAACTGTTTTTT.

V gene TRBV28 combines with J gene TRBJ2-7; TRBD2 is a possible D gene (5 bases). This CDR3 is built from 15 residues. Trimming removed 5 bases from V and 1 base from J, with 15 bases in between. Per germline, CDR1 MDHEN and CDR2 SYDVKM. CDR3 nucleotide sequence: TGTGCCAGCAGTCGCTCTGGCGGGCTTTCCTACGAGCAGTACTTC. Protein sequence: CASSRSGGLSYEQYF.

The V call is TRBV19, the J call TRBJ2-1; D gene ambiguous. The CDR3 has 15 amino acids. Trimming cost V 6 bases and J 10 bases, with 22 bases left between them. Germline V gene data show CDR1 as LNHDA and CDR2 as SQIVND (reference sequence). CDR3 in amino acids: CASRETPAPIREQFF. DNA for the CDR3: TGTGCCAGTAGGGAAACCCCCGCACCCATCAGGGAGCAGTTCTTC.

CDR3 DNA: TGTGCCAGCAGCAAACCTGGACTAGCGGGAAGGGGGTGGTATGAGCAGTTCTTC. Translation: CASSKPGLAGRGWYEQFF. The rearrangement joins TRBV3-1 (or the pseudogene TRBV3-2) to TRBJ2-1; 12 bases are a match to TRBD2. The V segment lost 5 bases and the J segment 8 bases; nucleotides outside the gene matches: 16. Germline V lookup: CDR1 LGHDT, CDR2 YNNKEL (reference sequence). This CDR3 region has 18 residues.

The CDR3 nucleotides are TGTGCCAGCAAATTGGGGACAGGGGGGAATGAAAAACTGTTTTTT. It encodes CASKLGTGGNEKLFF. V gene TRBV6-5 combines with J gene TRBJ1-4, with 11 bases fitting TRBD1. CDR1 and CDR2 (germline): MNHEY, SVGAGI. CDR3 size: 15 residues. Trimming removed 7 bases from V and 5 bases from J; junction bases left unmatched: 6.

This clone was counted once. A much more abundant neighbour one base away suggests this may be a read error. This rearrangement joins TRBV4-2 to TRBJ2-7; 11 bases fit TRBD2. The CDR3 length is 15 residues. Germline CDR1 and CDR2: LGHNA and YNFKEQ. Trimming at V came to 0 bases and at J to 3 bases, leaving 1 base not matched to a gene. Here the CDR3 DNA reads TGTGCCAGCAGCCAAGAAGGGACTAGCGGCTACGAGCAGTACTTC. It codes for CASSQEGTSGYEQYF.

The rearrangement uses TRBV11-2 and TRBJ2-1, with 7 bases fitting TRBD1. V shed 5 bases and J 5 bases; nucleotides not matched to a gene: 6. The CDR3 is made up of 14 amino acids. Germline V gene lookup returns CDR1 SGHAT and CDR2 FQNNGV. The chain's CDR3 is CASSRSGGHNEQFF. The CDR3 DNA follows: TGTGCCAGCAGCAGATCAGGGGGACACAATGAGCAGTTCTTC.

The chain is built from TRBV5-1 and TRBJ1-4; a possible D gene is TRBD1 (6 bases). This CDR3 is 15 amino acids long. Between the trimmed V and J ends, which lost 5 bases and 0 bases, there was a span of 11 bases. CDR1 and CDR2 from the germline V gene are SGHRS and YFSETQ. The CDR3: CASRRGTATNEKLFF. Here the CDR3 DNA reads TGCGCCAGCAGAAGGGGGACCGCAACTAATGAAAAACTGTTTTTT.

The chain carries TRBV7-6 and TRBJ1-3, with D perhaps TRBD1 (6 bases). V lost 5 bases to trimming and J lost 2 bases, with 13 bases between them. Germline V CDR1 and CDR2: SGHVS, FNYEAQ. The CDR3 has 15 residues. This CDR3 is CASSPLQGTGNTIYF. As DNA, the CDR3 is TGTGCCAGCAGCCCCCTCCAGGGGACTGGAAACACCATATATTTT.

The gene calls are TRBV3-1 (or the pseudogene TRBV3-2) and TRBJ2-7; 11 bases line up with TRBD2. The CDR3 is made up of 17 amino acids. After removal of 1 base from V and 0 bases from J, the junction contained 5 bases not matched to a gene. The germline V gene has CDR1 LGHDT and CDR2 YNNKEL (reference sequence). The CDR3, as DNA: TGTGCCAGCAGCCAAGTTAGCGGGAGGGGAACCTCCTACGAGCAGTACTTC. This sequence encodes CASSQVSGRGTSYEQYF.

V is TRBV6-5 and J is TRBJ1-5, with 7 nucleotides matching TRBD1. This CDR3 is 15 amino acids long. Germline CDR1 MNHEY, CDR2 SVGAGI. V gave up 7 bases and J gave up 3 bases; unmatched junction bases: 9. This chain's CDR3 is CASTTGRGHNQPQHF. The CDR3 coding sequence is TGTGCCAGCACGACAGGGAGAGGCCACAATCAGCCCCAGCATTTT.

The chain combines TRBV7-9 with TRBJ2-7, with 8 bases aligning to TRBD1. The germline CDR1 and CDR2 sequences are SEHNR and FQNEAQ (reference sequence). CDR3 length equals 16 residues. J gave up 2 bases and V 4 bases, and 10 bases lay outside the gene matches. CDR3 coding DNA: TGTGCCAGCAGCTCCTCAACCGGGACAGGACCCTACGAGCAGTACTTC. It translates to CASSSSTGTGPYEQYF.

The chain couples TRBV5-4 to TRBJ2-7; 8 bases fit TRBD1. This CDR3 is built from 17 residues. Germline V CDR1 and CDR2: SGHNT, YYREEE (reference sequence). The V segment lost 1 base and the J segment 3 bases; nucleotides outside the gene matches: 12. CDR3 residues: CASSLNSIGTGIYEQYF. The CDR3 nucleotides are TGTGCCAGCAGCTTGAATTCTATAGGGACAGGTATCTACGAGCAGTACTTC. The full variable domain, completed using reference TRBV5-4 and TRBJ2-7, is ETGVTQSPTHLIKTRGQQVTLRCSSQSGHNTVSWYQQALGQGPQFIFQYYREEENGRGNFPPRFSGLQFPNYSSELNVNALELDDSALYLCASSLNSIGTGIYEQYFGPGTRLTVT.

V usage is TRBV19 and J usage is TRBJ2-1, with TRBD2 identical over 7 bases. This CDR3 comprises 16 residues. CDR1 is LNHDA, CDR2 SQIVND, per germline (reference sequence). Trimming at V came to 5 bases and at J to 4 bases, leaving 11 bases not matched to a gene. The CDR3 DNA sequence: TGTGCCAGTAGTGCCCGTAGCGGAGCGGGGTACAATGAGCAGTTCTTC. Translating gives CASSARSGAGYNEQFF.

V gene TRBV27 combines with J gene TRBJ2-2, with D unresolved. Trimming cost V 3 bases and J 1 base, with 6 bases left between them. The CDR3 has 14 amino acids. The germline gives CDR1 MNHEY, CDR2 SMNVEV (reference sequence). The CDR3 DNA reads TGTGCCAGCAGTTTCTTCCTGAACACCGGGGAGCTGTTTTTT. It specifies CASSFFLNTGELFF.

The chain couples TRBV30 to TRBJ2-3, with D possibly being TRBD2 (6 bases). Germline V lookup: CDR1 GTSNPN, CDR2 SVGIG (reference sequence). V gave up 4 bases and J gave up 2 bases, with 13 bases separating them. The CDR3 is 14 amino acids. The CDR3 spells CAWTGTPDTDTQYF. The DNA for the CDR3 is TGTGCCTGGACTGGGACTCCCGACACAGATACGCAGTATTTT.

A few counts support this clone. This chain uses TRBV15 with TRBJ2-2, with 9 bases matching TRBD1. The CDR3 has 16 residues. The junction had 5 bases not matched to a gene; V was cut back by 2 bases and J by 4 bases. Per germline, CDR1 LNHNV and CDR2 YYDKDF (reference sequence). CDR3 residues: CATSRPGQGSTGELFF. The CDR3 coding sequence is TGTGCCACCAGCAGACCGGGACAGGGTTCCACCGGGGAGCTGTTTTTT. Drawing the rest from reference TRBV15 and TRBJ2-2, the complete variable domain is DAMVIQNPRYQVTQFGKPVTLSCSQTLNHNVMYWYQQKSSQAPKLLFHYYDKDFNNEADTPDNFQSRRPNTSFCFLDIRSPGLGDTAMYLCATSRPGQGSTGELFFGEGSRLTVL.

This clone has ten or more counts. This chain joins TRBV7-9 and TRBJ2-7; D possibly corresponds to TRBD1 (5 bases). Per the germline V gene, CDR1 is SEHNR and CDR2 is FQNEAQ (reference sequence). The V gene lost 6 bases and the J gene lost 1 base, with 10 bases spanning the gap. This CDR3 is built from 13 residues. CDR3 nucleotide sequence: TGTGCCAGCAGAGGGGTTGTATCCTACGAGCAGTACTTC. Translated, it gives CASRGVVSYEQYF.

The CDR3 nucleotides read TGTGCCATCAGCGAGACAGGGCACCCGAACACCGGGGAGCTGTTTTTT. Translation: CAISETGHPNTGELFF. This sequence joins TRBV10-3 and TRBJ2-2; 7 nucleotides agree with TRBD1. CDR1 and CDR2 from the germline V gene are ENHRY and SYGVKD. V lost 6 bases and J lost 0; bases outside the gene matches: 7. The CDR3 is 16 amino acids.

This rearrangement joins TRBV4-1 to TRBJ1-2; no clear D. The CDR3 sequence is 13 residues long. Trimming left V 4 bases short and J 4 bases short, with 10 bases between. CDR1 and CDR2 from the germline V gene are MGHRA and YSYEKL. CDR3 in amino acids: CASSPALSYGYTF. The CDR3 DNA is TGCGCCAGCAGCCCCGCACTCTCCTATGGCTACACCTTC.

The chain uses TRBV19 and TRBJ1-6; 7 bases are a match to TRBD1. The CDR3 covers 14 residues. The trim removed 8 bases at V and 3 bases at J, leaving 4 bases unmatched. Per the germline V gene, CDR1 is LNHDA and CDR2 is SQIVND (reference sequence). DNA for the CDR3: TGTGCCAGTTCCGGGACAGACTATAATTCACCCCTCCACTTT. Translated: CASSGTDYNSPLHF.

This chain joins TRBV28 and TRBJ2-6, with 8 bases fitting TRBD1. CDR1 and CDR2 (germline): MDHEN, SYDVKM. The V gene end was trimmed by 8 bases and the J gene end by 2 bases; junction bases not matched to a gene: 11. The CDR3 is made up of 17 amino acids. The CDR3 sequence: CASVDRAVVPGANVLTF. The CDR3 DNA reads as TGTGCCAGCGTGGACAGGGCGGTGGTTCCTGGGGCCAACGTCCTGACTTTC.